These 16 T cell receptor beta chains were sequenced from one sample in a study of blood T cell repertoires in COVID-19. The protocol was immunoSEQ multiplex PCR, while the TCRdb copy is restricted to in-frame clones and leaves out a portion. The sample has 65,000 or so clones, almost 85% seen once; the top ten hold 3.5%. Sequenced sample: peripheral blood. The receptors derive from a man between 60 and 70 years old with acute or convalescent COVID-19.

J is TRBJ2-7 and V is TRBV7-2, with 7 bases fitting TRBD1. The length of the CDR3 is 15 residues. V trimming: 7 bases; J trimming: 2 bases; junction bases outside the gene matches: 11. Germline V gives CDR1 SGHTA, CDR2 FQGNSA. The CDR3 DNA follows: TGTGCCAGCAACCGAAGGCAGGGGGAAGCCTACGAGCAGTACTTC. It is translated as CASNRRQGEAYEQYF. Filled out from reference TRBV7-2 and TRBJ2-7, the complete variable domain reads GAGVSQSPSNKVTEKGKDVELRCDPISGHTALYWYRQSLGQGLEFLIYFQGNSAPDKSGLPSDRFSAERTGGSVSTLTIQRTQQEDSAVYLCASNRRQGEAYEQYFGPGTRLTVT.

Only one count was recorded for this clone. The chain links TRBV27 to TRBJ2-2; the match to TRBD2 covers 7 bases. CDR1 MNHEY and CDR2 SMNVEV come from the germline V gene (reference sequence). V shed 9 bases, J shed 4 bases, and the junction held 8 bases outside the gene matches. The CDR3 length is 14 residues. The CDR3: CASRGEGSTGELFF. For the CDR3, the DNA is TGTGCCAGTCGAGGGGAGGGGAGCACCGGGGAGCTGTTTTTT.

The chain carries TRBV5-1 and TRBJ2-1; D remains ambiguous. Per germline, CDR1 SGHRS and CDR2 YFSETQ. The CDR3 runs 13 residues. V was shortened by 1 base and J by 6 bases, with 8 bases between the two germline ends. The CDR3 is CASSLSGINEQFF. The CDR3 nucleotides read TGCGCCAGCAGCTTGTCAGGAATCAATGAGCAGTTCTTC. The whole variable domain, filled in from reference TRBV5-1 and TRBJ2-1, reads KAGVTQTPRYLIKTRGQQVTLSCSPISGHRSVSWYQQTPGQGLQFLFEYFSETQRNKGNFPGRFSGRQFSNSRSEMNVSTLELGDSALYLCASSLSGINEQFFGPGTRLTVL.

This clone appeared a few times. This rearrangement joins TRBV2 to TRBJ1-5; D ambiguous. Looked up from germline, CDR1 is SNHLY and CDR2 is FYNNEI. The CDR3 runs to 16 residues. V gave up 6 bases and J gave up 1 base, with 16 bases separating them. CDR3 sequence: CASSLGGGGSNQPQHF. Here the CDR3 DNA reads TGTGCCAGCAGCCTCGGAGGAGGTGGAAGCAATCAGCCCCAGCATTTT.

The gene calls are TRBV30 and TRBJ2-7; 7 bases align to TRBD2. Germline V gives CDR1 GTSNPN, CDR2 SVGIG (reference sequence). V shed 1 base and J 7 bases; nucleotides not matched to a gene: 10. The CDR3 contains 14 residues. DNA for the CDR3: TGTGCCTGGAGTGGGACCAGGGTCGGGGGGGAGCAGTACTTC. It translates to CAWSGTRVGGEQYF.

The genes are TRBV2 and TRBJ1-2; 7 positions match TRBD1. The CDR3 has 13 amino acids. Germline values: CDR1 SNHLY, CDR2 FYNNEI. The V segment lost 8 bases and the J segment 5 bases; nucleotides outside the gene matches: 8. Here the CDR3 DNA reads TGTGCCAGCTCCTGGGGACAGACTTATGGCTACACCTTC. Protein: CASSWGQTYGYTF. The full variable domain, with the rest looked up from reference TRBV2 and TRBJ1-2, is EPEVTQTPSHQVTQMGQEVILRCVPISNHLYFYWYRQILGQKVEFLVSFYNNEISEKSEIFDDQFSVERPDGSNFTLKIRSTKLEDSAMYFCASSWGQTYGYTFGSGTRLTVV.

In its sample, this clone was seen once. The chain carries TRBV29-1 and TRBJ1-2; unclear D gene. Trimming removed 3 bases at V and 6 bases at J, with 8 bases between. The CDR3 is 11 amino acids. Looked up from germline, CDR1 is SQVTM and CDR2 is ANQGSEA. The CDR3 loop reads CSVETSDGYTF. The CDR3 DNA follows: TGCAGCGTTGAGACATCGGATGGCTACACCTTC.

The V gene is TRBV19, the J gene TRBJ1-2; 9 nucleotides align to TRBD1. Germline V CDR1 and CDR2: LNHDA, SQIVND (reference sequence). The CDR3 has 15 residues. The V segment lost 5 bases and the J segment 6 bases; nucleotides outside the gene matches: 10. For the CDR3, the DNA is TGTGCCAGTAGTTTGACCCGGGACAGGGCTCATGGCTACACCTTC. Amino acid sequence: CASSLTRDRAHGYTF.

V is TRBV6-1 and J is TRBJ2-5; D gene uncertain. CDR1 and CDR2 from the germline V gene are MNHNS and SASEGT. The CDR3 has 14 amino acids. V was clipped by 2 bases and J by 1 base, with 8 bases between them. The CDR3 coding sequence is TGTGCCAGCAGTGAACGTTACAGCCAAGAGACCCAGTACTTC. Translation gives CASSERYSQETQYF.

The chain couples TRBV2 to TRBJ2-1; 8 bases align to TRBD2. With V trimmed by 3 bases and J by 5 bases, 12 bases remained unmatched. Per germline, CDR1 SNHLY and CDR2 FYNNEI. The CDR3 loop spans 17 amino acids. This CDR3 reads CASSEVDMGAGDNEQFF. The CDR3 coding sequence is TGTGCCAGCAGTGAGGTTGATATGGGAGCGGGGGACAATGAGCAGTTCTTC.

The rearrangement links TRBV2 to TRBJ1-5, with 9 positions matching TRBD1. Looked up from germline, CDR1 is SNHLY and CDR2 is FYNNEI. There are 15 residues in the CDR3. After removal of 6 bases from V and 3 bases from J, the junction contained 6 bases not matched to a gene. For the CDR3, the DNA is TGTGCCAGCAGCTTCCGGGACAGGGACAATCAGCCCCAGCATTTT. Protein product: CASSFRDRDNQPQHF.

For the CDR3, the DNA is TGTGCCAGCAGAGCACAGGATTCACCCCTCCACTTT. Translating gives CASRAQDSPLHF. The J gene is TRBJ1-6, the V gene TRBV5-6; D might be TRBD1 (5 bases). With 5 bases removed from V and 8 bases from J, the gap between germline ends came to 8 bases. The V gene's germline CDR1 is SGHDT and CDR2 YYEEEE. There are 12 residues in the CDR3. The whole variable domain, remainder taken from reference TRBV5-6 and TRBJ1-6, is DAGVTQSPTHLIKTRGQQVTLRCSPKSGHDTVSWYQQALGQGPQFIFQYYEEEERQRGNFPDRFSGHQFPNYSSELNVNALLLGDSALYLCASRAQDSPLHFGNGTRLTVT.

The chain links TRBV5-1 to TRBJ2-7; D remains unclear. Trimming cost V 3 bases and J 2 bases, with 12 bases left between them. Germline V gene data show CDR1 as SGHRS and CDR2 as YFSETQ. CDR3 length equals 14 residues. The CDR3 sequence: CASSSGWNTYEQYF. DNA of the CDR3: TGCGCCAGCAGCTCCGGGTGGAACACCTACGAGCAGTACTTC.

This rearrangement joins TRBV15 to TRBJ2-3, with 9 nucleotides matching TRBD2. Germline V gene sequence: CDR1 LNHNV, CDR2 YYDKDF (reference sequence). After removal of 5 bases from V and 7 bases from J, the junction contained 7 bases not matched to a gene. This CDR3 comprises 14 residues. The DNA of the CDR3 is TGTGCCACCAGCTGGGGACTAGCAGCAAATACGCAGTATTTT. This sequence encodes CATSWGLAANTQYF. Full variable domain (missing parts from reference TRBV15 and TRBJ2-3): DAMVIQNPRYQVTQFGKPVTLSCSQTLNHNVMYWYQQKSSQAPKLLFHYYDKDFNNEADTPDNFQSRRPNTSFCFLDIRSPGLGDTAMYLCATSWGLAANTQYFGPGTRLTVL.

The chain carries TRBV30 and TRBJ1-1; D possibly corresponds to TRBD1 (6 bases). The germline CDR1 and CDR2 sequences are GTSNPN and SVGIG (reference sequence). This CDR3 has 15 amino acids. V gave up 0 bases and J gave up 2 bases, with 13 bases separating them. The CDR3 is CAWSVPGQFNTEAFF. As DNA, the CDR3 is TGTGCCTGGAGTGTCCCTGGACAGTTCAACACTGAAGCTTTCTTT.

The gene calls are TRBV9 and TRBJ2-1; 8 nucleotides align to TRBD2. This CDR3 region has 14 residues. CDR1 and CDR2 from the germline V gene are SGDLS and YYNGEE. Unmatched junction bases numbered 4, after V lost 8 bases and J lost 0 bases. CDR3: CASRGGSSYNEQFF. As DNA, the CDR3 is TGTGCCAGTCGCGGGGGGAGCTCCTACAATGAGCAGTTCTTC.